This T cell receptor beta chain was obtained from a study of regulatory T cells in long-lasting Graves disease (dated by TCRdb to 2020 to 2023). Regarding the study in general: Newly diagnosed Graves' disease patients had taken antithyroid drugs for less than 3 months. A total of roughly 33 samples were covered by TCR sequencing, comprising some 13 persistent and around 20 newly diagnosed Graves' disease patients. The study was registered as a clinical trial and conducted in China. Persistent Graves' disease patients were compared with newly diagnosed Graves' disease patients by peripheral blood TCR sequencing and RNA sequencing.

The study at large found these results: The small sample size was acknowledged by the authors as a limitation that may reduce accuracy. Peripheral blood alone was examined, since thyroid tissue, which constituted the primary lesion, could not be accessed. More public clonotypes were shared among persistent patients (roughly 2,900) than among newly diagnosed patients (966). Sequencing and analysis were limited to the TCR beta chain. TRBV28, TRBJ1-2 and TRBJ2-5 were preferentially used in persistent disease, while TRBV20-1 and TRBJ2-1 were favored in newly diagnosed disease. Compared with newly diagnosed patients, persistent Graves' disease patients had lower TCR Shannon entropy and fewer highly expanded clones, which suggests clonal expansion.

The time point label corresponds to: newly diagnosed GD, antithyroid drugs for less than 3 months. For both TCR sequencing and RNA sequencing, RNA was extracted from PBMCs using TRIzol. Graves' disease was diagnosed according to American Thyroid Association guidelines. The patients came from an endocrinology department in Xi'an, China. Each patient gave approximately 10 milliliters of peripheral blood, collected in an EDTA anticoagulant tube. Ficoll Paque Plus density gradient separation was used to isolate PBMCs, and no additional T cell sorting was done. An Agilent 2100 Bioanalyzer and agarose gel were used to check RNA quality, and a NanoDrop 2000 was used to measure RNA concentration. Library preparation employed multiplex PCR. For sequencing, an Illumina HiSeq 4000 was employed. To build TCR beta libraries, CDR3 regions were amplified by Arm-PCR using iRepertoire HTBI primers. Before sequencing, the PCR products underwent gel purification. The original methods were these. A total of fewer than 65 TRBV and 14 TRBJ segments were identified across samples and were used for gene usage analysis of CDR3 amino acid clonotypes. COPE and FqMerger were used to merge filtered high-quality paired reads into contigs. BLAST was used to align contigs to IMGT TRBV, TRBD and TRBJ reference genes, with CDR3 defined following IMGT. Any clonotype with a frequency above 0.1% was counted as a highly expanded clone. Shannon entropy served as the measure of repertoire diversity, while the Gini coefficient captured V-J evenness. A clonotype was considered public if more than one individual shared it. TCRdb ran its own pipeline on the public reads, namely fastp trimming at Q25 and MiXCR clone calling, and kept in-frame beta chains. For every CDR3 protein sequence, its rows merge into one entry that carries the most common genes and DNA. The V and J calls were not made by the authors but by TCRdb's processing. The sample has 450,000 to 600,000 distinct CDR3 sequences on record, about 16% of them singletons. 10% to 15% of the sample lies in the top ten.

Reading from cysteine to valine, the CDR3 counts 15 amino acids. Solely the CDR3 DNA is kept, with 45 bases framed from the first base. V is trimmed back by 6 bases and J by 3 bases, and the junction contains 7 bases that no gene match accounts for. As regards this clonotype: It lacks a known antigen. Base qualities are missing; no much larger clone stands one base away.

These same records also appear under a second study, on T cells in Graves' hyperthyroidism and ophthalmopathy. Looking at the second paper: Stable Graves' hyperthyroidism was defined as the absence of progression to ophthalmopathy over 18 months of follow-up. The hyperthyroidism patients were between 18 and 65 years old and newly diagnosed, with a disease duration of less than 2 months. Exclusion was applied to patients with uncontrolled infections, other autoimmune diseases, pregnancy or lactation. Diagnoses were based on clinical symptoms, serum thyroxine and TRAb, thyroid ultrasound and orbital computed tomography. A first-round RT-PCR of the TCR CDR3 used the HTBI primer set with the Qiagen OneStep RT-PCR kit. Most expanded thyroid clonotypes (frequency above 0.001) were also found in blood, which suggests that blood repertoires may mirror thyroid immune responses. In cross-validation, a model built on a 13 V-J signature told ophthalmopathy apart from stable hyperthyroidism with 85% to 90% sensitivity and approximately 84% specificity, and in testing the same model reached 80%/75%. In validation, progression to ophthalmopathy was predicted by the model with roughly 69% sensitivity and about 72% specificity, a median of approximately 6.5 months before onset. A discovery cohort of 95 to 100 patients, roughly 40 with Graves' ophthalmopathy and approximately 57 with stable Graves' hyperthyroidism, was used to find distinguishing TCR V-J signatures. Prospective prediction of ophthalmopathy was tested in an independent validation cohort consisting of 18 hyperthyroidism patients and about 17 patients who later progressed to ophthalmopathy. For training and testing, the 100 or so patients in the discovery cohort were randomly divided in a 7:3 ratio. In addition, the study compared T-cell repertoires in thyroid tissue and in blood from five or six Graves' hyperthyroidism patients. Once sampling was done, hyperthyroidism patients were given methimazole at a starting dose of 30 mg daily, whereas ophthalmopathy patients were given high-dose intravenous methylprednisolone. A second multiplex PCR round built the libraries, followed by size selection and purification. Libraries were sequenced paired-end with 100 bp reads on an Illumina HiSeq2000. SOAPnuke was used to process the raw data, throwing out any read that contained adapters or uncalled bases, had a mean Phred below 15, or lacked an exact constant-primer or identifier match. High-quality paired reads were merged using COPE v1.2.5, and each unique nucleotide sequence was defined as a clonotype. Clonotypes were aligned to IMGT TRBV, TRBD and TRBJ reference segments using MiTCR v1.1. The analysis included only V-J combinations with a frequency above 0.0001, which together covered more than 99% of the repertoires. A TCS score was defined as the ratio of F50 (clonal expansion) to E x V (chaos), with BLOSUM62-based TCRdist applied between CDR3 peptides within each V-J. Welch's t-statistics and random forest reduced around 510 V-J features to some 14, which were used in a naive Bayes classifier (R e1071). Sample size was not statistically predetermined, and investigators were not blinded to group allocation. The paper reports TCR Vbeta CDR3 sequencing of approximately 130 peripheral blood samples: 43 ophthalmopathy, roughly 74 hyperthyroidism and approximately 17 progressor patients.

The chain employs TRBV12-3 or TRBV12-4 and TRBJ2-7; TRBD1 matches 11 bases in the middle. Sample: peripheral blood mononuclear cells (PBMCs), taken at new diagnosis, from a patient treated with antithyroid drugs. This sequence originates from a man aged 40-55 years with Graves disease. Donor details come from another sample of the same person, matched by shared clones. At the DNA level, the sequence is TGTGCCAGCAGCCGTGGACAGGGGGCTGTCTACGAGCAGTACGTC. The translation is CASSRGQGAVYEQYV.